This T cell receptor (beta chain) comes out of a study of T cell changes during pregnancy in multiple sclerosis. V was trimmed by 4 bases and J by 0 bases, leaving 4 bases between them. The CDR3 spans 12 residues. CDR1 and CDR2 (germline): SQVTM, ANQGSEA. TCRdb's copy holds only in-frame clones and misses some; the assay was immunoSEQ multiplex PCR. The sample contains roughly 37,000 clones, 91% of which appear only once. The chain joins TRBV29-1 to TRBJ2-1; D not resolved. The specimen was CD4+ T cells from peripheral blood mononuclear cells, collected in the second trimester of pregnancy. The TCR was taken from a female donor in good health, enrolled as a control in a pregnancy study. CDR3 sequence: CSVAVSYNEQFF. CDR3 sequence (DNA): TGCAGCGTTGCCGTCTCCTACAATGAGCAGTTCTTC.